The clone carrying this T cell receptor (beta chain) appeared a single time. V trimming: 4 bases; J trimming: 4 bases; junction bases outside the gene matches: 4. The germline gives CDR1 LNHNV, CDR2 YYDKDF (reference sequence). The CDR3 is 14 residues long. These data come from a study of CD8+CD57+ T cells in acquired aplastic anemia. Patients included in sequencing had previously demonstrated CD8+CD57+ cell expansion by flow cytometry. TCR beta VDJ and CDR3 were profiled, and genomic DNA was the template. In TCRdb, the reads were re-called with MiXCR into one record per CDR3 protein. This sample has fewer than 200,000 distinct CDR3 sequences, with 70% to 80% found just once.

The clonotype originates from a human donor with aplastic anemia. This chain links TRBV15 with TRBJ1-1; 9 bases map to TRBD1. The sample comprised sorted CD4+, CD8+, or CD8+CD57+ T cells (not recorded which) from PBMCs. The CDR3 loop reads CATSTGQGSTEAFF. For the CDR3, the DNA is TGTGCCACCAGCACCGGACAGGGGAGCACTGAAGCTTTCTTT.